This TCR beta chain was profiled in a study of blood T cell repertoires in COVID-19. In the study overall: From the United States, Italy and Spain came samples of acute and convalescent COVID-19.

The trim removed 4 bases at V and 6 bases at J, leaving 5 bases unmatched. Germline CDR1 reads LGHDT; CDR2 reads YNNKEL (reference sequence). The CDR3 has 14 amino acids. The authors' processing: Amplified reference gene primers provided the basis for estimating nucleated cell counts. Sequencing used immunoSEQ multiplex PCR; TCRdb keeps in-frame clones, though not all of them. Clonal size and the V and J genes are those of that table, whereas D and trimming came from the DNA. The sample lists about 290,000 clones, around 81% occurring once. This clone was counted between two and nine times. Source material: peripheral blood. The clonotype comes from a woman between 50 and 59 years old with active or convalescent COVID-19. The chain is built from TRBV3-1 (or the pseudogene TRBV3-2) and TRBJ1-2; 10 positions match TRBD1. The CDR3 sequence is CASSLRTGGHGYTF. The DNA of the CDR3 is TGTGCCAGCAGCCTGAGGACAGGGGGGCATGGCTACACCTTC.